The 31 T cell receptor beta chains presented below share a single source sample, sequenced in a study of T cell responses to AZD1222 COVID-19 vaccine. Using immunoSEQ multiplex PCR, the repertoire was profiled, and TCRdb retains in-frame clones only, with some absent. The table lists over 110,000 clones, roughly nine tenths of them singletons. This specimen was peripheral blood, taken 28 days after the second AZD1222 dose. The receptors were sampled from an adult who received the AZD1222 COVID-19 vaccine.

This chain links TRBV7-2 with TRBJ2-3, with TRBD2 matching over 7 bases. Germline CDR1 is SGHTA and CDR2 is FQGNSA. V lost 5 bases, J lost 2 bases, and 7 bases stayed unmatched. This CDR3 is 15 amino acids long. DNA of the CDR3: TGTGCCAGCAGCAAGCGGGGAGATCCCACAGATACGCAGTATTTT. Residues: CASSKRGDPTDTQYF.

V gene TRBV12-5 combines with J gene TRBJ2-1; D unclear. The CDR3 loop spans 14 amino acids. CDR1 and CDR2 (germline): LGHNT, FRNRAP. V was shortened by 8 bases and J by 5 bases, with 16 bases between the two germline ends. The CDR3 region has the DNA TGTGCTAGTAAAGTGGTAGGGCCGAACAATGAGCAGTTCTTC. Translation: CASKVVGPNNEQFF.

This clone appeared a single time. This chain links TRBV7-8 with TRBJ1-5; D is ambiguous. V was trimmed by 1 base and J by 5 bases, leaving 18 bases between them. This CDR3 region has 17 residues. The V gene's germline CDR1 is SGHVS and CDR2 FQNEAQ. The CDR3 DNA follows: TGTGCCAGCAGCTTAGGGATTGGACGGGGAATCGATCAGCCCCAGCATTTT. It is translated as CASSLGIGRGIDQPQHF.

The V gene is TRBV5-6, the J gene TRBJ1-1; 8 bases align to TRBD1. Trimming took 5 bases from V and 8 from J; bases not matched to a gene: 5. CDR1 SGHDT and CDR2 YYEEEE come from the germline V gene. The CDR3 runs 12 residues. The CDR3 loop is CASRDRTGEAFF. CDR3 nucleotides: TGTGCCAGCAGGGATCGGACAGGGGAAGCTTTCTTT. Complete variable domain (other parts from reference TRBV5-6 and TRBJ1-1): DAGVTQSPTHLIKTRGQQVTLRCSPKSGHDTVSWYQQALGQGPQFIFQYYEEEERQRGNFPDRFSGHQFPNYSSELNVNALLLGDSALYLCASRDRTGEAFFGQGTRLTVV.

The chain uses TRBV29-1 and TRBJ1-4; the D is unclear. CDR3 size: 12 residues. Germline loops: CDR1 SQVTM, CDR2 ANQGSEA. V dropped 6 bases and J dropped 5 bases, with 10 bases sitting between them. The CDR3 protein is CSVADSNEKLFF. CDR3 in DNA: TGCAGCGTCGCGGACTCAAATGAAAAACTGTTTTTT.

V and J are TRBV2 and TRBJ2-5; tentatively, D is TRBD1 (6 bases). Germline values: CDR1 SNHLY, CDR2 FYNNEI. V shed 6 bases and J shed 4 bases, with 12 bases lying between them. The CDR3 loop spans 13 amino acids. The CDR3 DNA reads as TGTGCCAGCAGCCAGGGGATCCCAGAGACCCAGTACTTC. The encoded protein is CASSQGIPETQYF.

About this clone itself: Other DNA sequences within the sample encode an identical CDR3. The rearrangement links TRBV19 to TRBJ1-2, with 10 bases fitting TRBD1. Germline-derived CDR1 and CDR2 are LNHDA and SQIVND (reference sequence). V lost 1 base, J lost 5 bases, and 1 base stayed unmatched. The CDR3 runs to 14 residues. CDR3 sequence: CASSIGDRGYGYTF. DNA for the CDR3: TGTGCCAGTAGTATAGGGGACAGGGGATATGGCTACACCTTC. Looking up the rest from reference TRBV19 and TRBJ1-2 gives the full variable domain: DGGITQSPKYLFRKEGQNVTLSCEQNLNHDAMYWYRQDPGQGLRLIYYSQIVNDFQKGDIAEGYSVSREKKESFPLTVTSAQKNPTAFYLCASSIGDRGYGYTFGSGTRLTVV.

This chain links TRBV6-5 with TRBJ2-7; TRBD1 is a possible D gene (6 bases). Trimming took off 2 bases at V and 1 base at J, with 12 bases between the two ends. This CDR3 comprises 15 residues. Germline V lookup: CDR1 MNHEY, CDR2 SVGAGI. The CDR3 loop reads CASSYQGSGSYEQYF. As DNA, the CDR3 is TGTGCCAGCAGTTACCAGGGGAGCGGATCCTACGAGCAGTACTTC.

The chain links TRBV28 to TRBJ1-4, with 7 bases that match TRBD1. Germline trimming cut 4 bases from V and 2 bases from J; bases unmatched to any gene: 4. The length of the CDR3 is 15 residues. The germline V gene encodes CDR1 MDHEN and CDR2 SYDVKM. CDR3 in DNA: TGTGCCAGCAGTTCCCGACAGGGTACTAATGAAAAACTGTTTTTT. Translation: CASSSRQGTNEKLFF.

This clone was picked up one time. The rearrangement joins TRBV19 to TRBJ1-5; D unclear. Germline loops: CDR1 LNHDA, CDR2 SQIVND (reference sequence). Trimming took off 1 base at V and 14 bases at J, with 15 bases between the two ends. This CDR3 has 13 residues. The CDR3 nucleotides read TGTGCCAGTAGTATAGGCGGCAGTAGAATAGAGCATTTT. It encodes CASSIGGSRIEHF.

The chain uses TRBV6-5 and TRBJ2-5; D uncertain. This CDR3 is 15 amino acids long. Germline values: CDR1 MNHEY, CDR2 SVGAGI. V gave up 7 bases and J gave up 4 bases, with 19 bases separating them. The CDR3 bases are TGTGCCAGCAACCCCGGGTCAGTATTTCGAGAGACCCAGTACTTC. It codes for CASNPGSVFRETQYF.

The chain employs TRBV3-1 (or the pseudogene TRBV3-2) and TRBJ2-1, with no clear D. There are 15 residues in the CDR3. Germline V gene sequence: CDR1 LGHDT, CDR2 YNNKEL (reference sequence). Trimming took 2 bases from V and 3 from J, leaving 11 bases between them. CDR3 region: CASSQLQLFYNEQFF. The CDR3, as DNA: TGTGCCAGCAGCCAATTACAACTCTTCTACAATGAGCAGTTCTTC.

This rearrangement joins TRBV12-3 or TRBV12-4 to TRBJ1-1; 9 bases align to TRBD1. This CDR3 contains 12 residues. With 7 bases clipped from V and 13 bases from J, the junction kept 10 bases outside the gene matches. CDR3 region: CASTSGTGWYFF. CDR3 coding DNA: TGTGCCAGCACCTCCGGGACAGGGTGGTATTTCTTT.

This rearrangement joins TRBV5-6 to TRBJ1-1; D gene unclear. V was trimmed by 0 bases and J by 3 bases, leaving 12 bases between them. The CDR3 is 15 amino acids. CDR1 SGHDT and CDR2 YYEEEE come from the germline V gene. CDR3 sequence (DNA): TGTGCCAGCAGCTTGGCCGCCGAAGTCGACACTGAAGCTTTCTTT. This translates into CASSLAAEVDTEAFF. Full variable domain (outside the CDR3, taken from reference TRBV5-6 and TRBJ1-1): DAGVTQSPTHLIKTRGQQVTLRCSPKSGHDTVSWYQQALGQGPQFIFQYYEEEERQRGNFPDRFSGHQFPNYSSELNVNALLLGDSALYLCASSLAAEVDTEAFFGQGTRLTVV.

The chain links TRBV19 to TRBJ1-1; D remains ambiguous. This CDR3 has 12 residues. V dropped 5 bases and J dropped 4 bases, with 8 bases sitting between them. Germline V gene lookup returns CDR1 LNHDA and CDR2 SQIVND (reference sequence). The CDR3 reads CASSVLGTEAFF. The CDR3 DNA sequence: TGTGCCAGTAGTGTCCTGGGCACTGAAGCTTTCTTT. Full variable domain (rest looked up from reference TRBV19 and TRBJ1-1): DGGITQSPKYLFRKEGQNVTLSCEQNLNHDAMYWYRQDPGQGLRLIYYSQIVNDFQKGDIAEGYSVSREKKESFPLTVTSAQKNPTAFYLCASSVLGTEAFFGQGTRLTVV.

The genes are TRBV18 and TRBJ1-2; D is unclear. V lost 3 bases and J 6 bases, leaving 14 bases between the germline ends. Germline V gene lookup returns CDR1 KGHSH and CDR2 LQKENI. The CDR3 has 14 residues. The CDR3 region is CASSPSGRPDGYTF. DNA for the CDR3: TGTGCCAGCTCACCCTCCGGACGGCCTGATGGCTACACCTTC.

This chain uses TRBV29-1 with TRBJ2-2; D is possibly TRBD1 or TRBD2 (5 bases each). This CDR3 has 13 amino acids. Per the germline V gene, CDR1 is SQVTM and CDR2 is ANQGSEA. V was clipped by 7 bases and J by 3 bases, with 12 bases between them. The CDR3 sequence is CSGTRDDTGELFF. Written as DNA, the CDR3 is TGCAGCGGTACAAGGGACGACACCGGGGAGCTGTTTTTT.

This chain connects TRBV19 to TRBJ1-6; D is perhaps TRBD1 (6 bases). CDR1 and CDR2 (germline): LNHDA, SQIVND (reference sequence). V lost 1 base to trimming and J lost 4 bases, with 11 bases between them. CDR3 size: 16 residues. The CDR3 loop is CASSIGRGRYNSPLHF. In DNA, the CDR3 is TGTGCCAGTAGTATAGGCAGGGGAAGGTATAATTCACCCCTCCACTTT.

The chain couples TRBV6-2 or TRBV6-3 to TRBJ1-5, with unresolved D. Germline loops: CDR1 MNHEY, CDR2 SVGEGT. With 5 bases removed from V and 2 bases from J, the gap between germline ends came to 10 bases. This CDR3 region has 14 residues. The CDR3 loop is CASSKGGGNQPQHF. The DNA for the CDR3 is TGTGCCAGCAGTAAGGGTGGTGGCAATCAGCCCCAGCATTTT.

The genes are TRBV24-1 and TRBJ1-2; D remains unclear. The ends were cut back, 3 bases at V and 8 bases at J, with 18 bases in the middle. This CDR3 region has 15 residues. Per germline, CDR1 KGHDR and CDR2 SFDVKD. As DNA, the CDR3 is TGTGCCACCAGTGATCCCGGGCTTTCCCGAAGCGGCTACACCTTC. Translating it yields CATSDPGLSRSGYTF.

The CDR3 DNA is TGTGCCAGCAGTGACTACAGGGACGGGGACTATGGCTACACCTTC. The encoded protein is CASSDYRDGDYGYTF. The gene calls are TRBV25-1 and TRBJ1-2; D possibly corresponds to TRBD1 (6 bases). This CDR3 contains 15 residues. CDR1 and CDR2 (germline): MGHDK, SYGVNS. Deletions cut 3 bases from V and 3 bases from J, with 14 bases between.

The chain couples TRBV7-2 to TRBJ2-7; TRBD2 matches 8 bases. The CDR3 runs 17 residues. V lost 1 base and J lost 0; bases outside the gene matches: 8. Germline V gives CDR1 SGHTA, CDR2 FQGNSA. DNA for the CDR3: TGTGCCAGCAGCTTAGTGGGACTAGTGGCACTCTCCTACGAGCAGTACTTC. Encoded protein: CASSLVGLVALSYEQYF.

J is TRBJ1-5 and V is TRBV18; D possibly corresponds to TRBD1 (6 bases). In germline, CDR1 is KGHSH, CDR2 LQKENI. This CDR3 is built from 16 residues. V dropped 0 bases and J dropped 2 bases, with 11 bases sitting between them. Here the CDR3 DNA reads TGTGCCAGCTCACCACCGGGGGCACAGGGCAATCAGCCCCAGCATTTT. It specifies CASSPPGAQGNQPQHF.

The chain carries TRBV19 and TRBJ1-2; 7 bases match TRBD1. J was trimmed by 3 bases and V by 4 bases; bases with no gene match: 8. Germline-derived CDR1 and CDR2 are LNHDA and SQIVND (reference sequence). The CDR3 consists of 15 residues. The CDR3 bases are TGTGCCAGTAGTAACAGGACCGGGACAGACTATGGCTACACCTTC. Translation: CASSNRTGTDYGYTF.

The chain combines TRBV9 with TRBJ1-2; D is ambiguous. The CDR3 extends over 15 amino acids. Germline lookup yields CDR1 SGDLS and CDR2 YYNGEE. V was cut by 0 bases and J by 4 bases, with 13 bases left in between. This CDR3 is CASSVEVPAFYGYTF. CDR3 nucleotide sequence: TGTGCCAGCAGCGTAGAGGTTCCAGCTTTCTATGGCTACACCTTC.

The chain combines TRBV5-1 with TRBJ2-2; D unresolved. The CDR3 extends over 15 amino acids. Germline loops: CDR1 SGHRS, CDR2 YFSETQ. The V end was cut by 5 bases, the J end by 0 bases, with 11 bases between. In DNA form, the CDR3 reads TGCGCCAGCAGACCGGGCAGAACGAACACCGGGGAGCTGTTTTTT. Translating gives CASRPGRTNTGELFF.

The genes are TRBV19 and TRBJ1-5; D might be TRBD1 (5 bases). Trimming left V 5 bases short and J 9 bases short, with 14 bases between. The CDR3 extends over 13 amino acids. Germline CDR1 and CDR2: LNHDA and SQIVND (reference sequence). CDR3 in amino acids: CASSRDGRRPQHF. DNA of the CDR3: TGTGCCAGTAGTCGGGACGGGAGGAGGCCCCAGCATTTT.

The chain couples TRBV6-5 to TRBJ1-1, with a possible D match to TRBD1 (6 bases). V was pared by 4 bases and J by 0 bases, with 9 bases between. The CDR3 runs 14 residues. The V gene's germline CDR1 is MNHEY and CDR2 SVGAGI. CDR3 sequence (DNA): TGTGCCAGCAGTTGGGGGACACTGAACACTGAAGCTTTCTTT. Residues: CASSWGTLNTEAFF.

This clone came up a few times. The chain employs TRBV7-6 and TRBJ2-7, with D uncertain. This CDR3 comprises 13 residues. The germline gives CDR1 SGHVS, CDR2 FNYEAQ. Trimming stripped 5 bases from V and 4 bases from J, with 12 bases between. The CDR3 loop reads CASSPGPGYEQYV. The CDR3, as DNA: TGTGCCAGCAGCCCTGGCCCCGGTTACGAGCAGTACGTC.

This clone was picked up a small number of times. CDR3 residues: CASSEPAGATEAFF. CDR3 in DNA: TGCGCCAGCAGCGAGCCAGCAGGGGCCACTGAAGCTTTCTTT. The chain uses TRBV5-1 and TRBJ1-1; a weak D match, TRBD1 (6 bases). Trimming left V 4 bases short and J 4 bases short, with 14 bases between. There are 14 residues in the CDR3. Germline V gene data show CDR1 as SGHRS and CDR2 as YFSETQ.

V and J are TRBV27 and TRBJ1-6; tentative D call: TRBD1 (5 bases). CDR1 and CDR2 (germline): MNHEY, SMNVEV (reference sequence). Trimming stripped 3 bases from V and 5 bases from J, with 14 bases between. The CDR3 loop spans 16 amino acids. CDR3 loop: CASSLPRGSHNSPLHF. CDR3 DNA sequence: TGTGCCAGCAGTTTGCCCCGGGGCAGCCATAATTCACCCCTCCACTTT.